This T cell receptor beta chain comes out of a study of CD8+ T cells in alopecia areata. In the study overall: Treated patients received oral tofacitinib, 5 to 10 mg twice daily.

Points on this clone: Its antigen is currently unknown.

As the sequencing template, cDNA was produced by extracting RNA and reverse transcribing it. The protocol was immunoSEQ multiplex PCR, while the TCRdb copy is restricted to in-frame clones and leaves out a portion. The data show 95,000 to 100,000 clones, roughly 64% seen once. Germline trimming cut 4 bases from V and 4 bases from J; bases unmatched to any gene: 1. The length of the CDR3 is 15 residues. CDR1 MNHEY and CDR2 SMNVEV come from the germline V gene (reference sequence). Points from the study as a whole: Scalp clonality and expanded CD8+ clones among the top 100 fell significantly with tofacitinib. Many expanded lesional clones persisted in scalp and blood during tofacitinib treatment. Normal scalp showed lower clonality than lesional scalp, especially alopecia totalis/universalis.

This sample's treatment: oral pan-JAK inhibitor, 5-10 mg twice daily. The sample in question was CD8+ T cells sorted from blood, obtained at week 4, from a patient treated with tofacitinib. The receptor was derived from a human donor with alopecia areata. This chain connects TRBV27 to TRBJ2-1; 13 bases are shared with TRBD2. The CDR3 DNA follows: TGTGCCAGCAGTTCGGGACTAGCGGGATACAATGAGCAGTTCTTC. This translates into CASSSGLAGYNEQFF.